The TCR beta chain under discussion was sequenced for a study of T cell responses to AZD1222 COVID-19 vaccine. Findings and limits, study-wide: Epitopes outside B.1.351 and B.1.1.7 mutated regions reportedly drew nearly half of spike TCRs.

The sample holds one count of this clone. Its specificity is unknown. Clones were sequenced by immunoSEQ multiplex PCR, and TCRdb holds only the in-frame ones, with some missing. The sample consists of 100,000 or so clones, about 90% of them appearing once. CDR1 is SGHTA and CDR2 is FQGNSA in the germline V gene. V lost 6 bases and J lost 1, with 12 bases in between. There are 14 residues in the CDR3. The chain links TRBV7-2 to TRBJ1-1, with a weak D call TRBD1 (5 bases). The source was peripheral blood, collected on day 0 of AZD1222 vaccination. The sequence derives from an adult in good health. CDR3 protein: CASRERRGNTEAFF. CDR3 in DNA: TGTGCCAGCAGGGAGAGGAGGGGGAACACTGAAGCTTTCTTT.